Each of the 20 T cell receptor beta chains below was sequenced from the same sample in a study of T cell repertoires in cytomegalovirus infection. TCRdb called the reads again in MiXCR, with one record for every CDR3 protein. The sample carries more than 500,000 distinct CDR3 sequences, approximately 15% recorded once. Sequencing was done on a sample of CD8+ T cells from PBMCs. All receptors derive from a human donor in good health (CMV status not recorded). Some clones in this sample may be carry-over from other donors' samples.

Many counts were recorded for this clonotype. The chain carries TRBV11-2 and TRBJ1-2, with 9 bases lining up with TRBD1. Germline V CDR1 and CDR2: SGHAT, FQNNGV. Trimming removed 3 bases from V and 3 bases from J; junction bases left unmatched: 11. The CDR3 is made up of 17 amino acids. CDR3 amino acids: CASSFIRDRESHYGYTF. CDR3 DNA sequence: TGTGCCAGCAGCTTTATCCGGGACAGGGAATCCCACTATGGCTACACCTTC.

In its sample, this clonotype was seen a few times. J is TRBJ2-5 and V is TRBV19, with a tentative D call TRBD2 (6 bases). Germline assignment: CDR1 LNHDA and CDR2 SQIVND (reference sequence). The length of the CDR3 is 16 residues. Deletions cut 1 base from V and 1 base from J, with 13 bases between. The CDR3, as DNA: TGTGCCAGTAGTATAGGGGACGGGAGAATCCAAGAGACCCAGTACTTC. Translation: CASSIGDGRIQETQYF.

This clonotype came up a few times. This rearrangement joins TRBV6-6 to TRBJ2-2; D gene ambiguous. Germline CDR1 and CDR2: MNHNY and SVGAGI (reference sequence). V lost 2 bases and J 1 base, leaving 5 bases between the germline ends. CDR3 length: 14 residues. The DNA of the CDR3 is TGTGCCAGCAGTTACGACGGGAACACCGGGGAGCTGTTTTTT. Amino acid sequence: CASSYDGNTGELFF.

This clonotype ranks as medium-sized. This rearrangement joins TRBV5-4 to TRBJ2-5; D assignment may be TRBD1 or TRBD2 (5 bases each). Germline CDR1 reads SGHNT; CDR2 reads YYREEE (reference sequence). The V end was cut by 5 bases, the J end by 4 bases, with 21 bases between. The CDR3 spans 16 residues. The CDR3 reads CASSRGPRESSETQYF. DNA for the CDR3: TGTGCCAGCAGTCGGGGCCCCCGGGAATCATCAGAGACCCAGTACTTC.

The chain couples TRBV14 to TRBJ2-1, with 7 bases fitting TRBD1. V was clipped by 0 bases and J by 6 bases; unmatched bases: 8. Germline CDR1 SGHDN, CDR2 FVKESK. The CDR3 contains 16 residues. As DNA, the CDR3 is TGTGCCAGCAGCCAAGATCAGGGCGCAGGGGGCAATGAGCAGTTCTTC. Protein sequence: CASSQDQGAGGNEQFF.

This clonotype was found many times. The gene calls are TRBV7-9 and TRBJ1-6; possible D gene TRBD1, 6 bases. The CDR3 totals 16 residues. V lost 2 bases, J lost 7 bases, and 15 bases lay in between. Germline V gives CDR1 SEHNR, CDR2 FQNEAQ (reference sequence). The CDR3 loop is CASSLSPGQVNSPLHF. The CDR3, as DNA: TGTGCCAGCAGCTTATCCCCGGGACAAGTCAATTCACCCCTCCACTTT.

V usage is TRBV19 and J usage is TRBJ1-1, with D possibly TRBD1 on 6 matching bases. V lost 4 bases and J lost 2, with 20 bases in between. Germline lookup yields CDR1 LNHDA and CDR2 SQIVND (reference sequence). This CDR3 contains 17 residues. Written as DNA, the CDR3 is TGTGCCAGTAGTAGGCGCAGGGGAGGGACGCTAAACACTGAAGCTTTCTTT. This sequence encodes CASSRRRGGTLNTEAFF.

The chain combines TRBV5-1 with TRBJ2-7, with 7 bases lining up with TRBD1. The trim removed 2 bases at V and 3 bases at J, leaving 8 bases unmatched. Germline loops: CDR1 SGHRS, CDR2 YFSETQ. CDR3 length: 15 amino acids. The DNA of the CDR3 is TGCGCCAGCAGCTTAAAGGGGGCAGCGAGCTACGAGCAGTACTTC. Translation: CASSLKGAASYEQYF.

The CDR3 DNA sequence: TGTGCCAGCAGTAACCCACGAGGGTTTAGCGGCTACGAGCAGTACTTC. Its translation: CASSNPRGFSGYEQYF. J is TRBJ2-7 and V is TRBV25-1, with D possibly TRBD2 on 6 matching bases. This CDR3 spans 16 amino acids. Per the germline V gene, CDR1 is MGHDK and CDR2 is SYGVNS. V was trimmed by 5 bases and J by 3 bases, leaving 20 bases between them.

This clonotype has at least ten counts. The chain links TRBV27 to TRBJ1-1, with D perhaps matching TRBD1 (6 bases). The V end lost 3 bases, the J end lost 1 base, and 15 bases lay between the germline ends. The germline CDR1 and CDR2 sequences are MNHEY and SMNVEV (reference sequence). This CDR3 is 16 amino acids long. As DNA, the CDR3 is TGTGCCAGCAGTTTTGTACAGGGCGGGGGGAACACTGAAGCTTTCTTT. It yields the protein CASSFVQGGGNTEAFF.

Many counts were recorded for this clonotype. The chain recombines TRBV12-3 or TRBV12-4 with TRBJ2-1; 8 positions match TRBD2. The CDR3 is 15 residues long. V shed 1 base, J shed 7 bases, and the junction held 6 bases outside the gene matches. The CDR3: CASSLGAGGLNEQFF. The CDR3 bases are TGTGCCAGCAGTTTAGGTGCGGGGGGATTGAATGAGCAGTTCTTC.

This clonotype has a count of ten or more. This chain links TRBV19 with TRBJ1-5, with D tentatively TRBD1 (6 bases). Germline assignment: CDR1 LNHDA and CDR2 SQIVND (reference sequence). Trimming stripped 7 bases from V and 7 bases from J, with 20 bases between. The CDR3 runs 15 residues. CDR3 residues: CASTLSGGRGQPQHF. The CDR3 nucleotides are TGTGCCAGTACCCTATCCGGGGGGCGCGGACAGCCCCAGCATTTT.

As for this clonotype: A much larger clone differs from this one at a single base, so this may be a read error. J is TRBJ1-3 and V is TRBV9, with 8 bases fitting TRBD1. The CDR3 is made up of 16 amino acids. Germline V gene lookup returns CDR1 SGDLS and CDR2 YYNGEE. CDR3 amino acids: CASSVEGQGAGNIIYF. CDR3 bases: TGTGCCAGCAGCGTAGAAGGGCAGGGGGCTGGAAACATCATATATTTT.

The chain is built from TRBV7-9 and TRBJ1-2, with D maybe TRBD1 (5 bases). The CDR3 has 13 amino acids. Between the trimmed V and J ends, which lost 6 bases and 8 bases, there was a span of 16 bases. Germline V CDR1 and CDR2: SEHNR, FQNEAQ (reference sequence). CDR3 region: CASRIGTNEGYTF. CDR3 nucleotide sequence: TGTGCCAGCAGAATCGGGACCAACGAGGGCTACACCTTC.

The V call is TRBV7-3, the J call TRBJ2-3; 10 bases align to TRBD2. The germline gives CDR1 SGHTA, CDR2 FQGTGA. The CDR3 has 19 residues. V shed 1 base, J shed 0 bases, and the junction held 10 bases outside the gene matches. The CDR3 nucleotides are TGTGCCAGCAGCTTAAAGTTGCCTAGCGGGGGTTTTAGCACAGATACGCAGTATTTT. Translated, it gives CASSLKLPSGGFSTDTQYF.

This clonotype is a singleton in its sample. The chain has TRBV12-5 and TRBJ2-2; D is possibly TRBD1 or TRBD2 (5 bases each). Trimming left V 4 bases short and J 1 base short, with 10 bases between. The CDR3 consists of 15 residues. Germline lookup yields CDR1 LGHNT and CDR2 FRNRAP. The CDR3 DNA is TGTGCTAGTGGTTGGGGGACGGTGAACACCGGGGAGCTGTTTTTT. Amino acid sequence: CASGWGTVNTGELFF. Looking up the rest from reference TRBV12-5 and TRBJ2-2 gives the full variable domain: DARVTQTPRHKVTEMGQEVTMRCQPILGHNTVFWYRQTMMQGLELLAYFRNRAPLDDSGMPKDRFSAEMPDATLATLKIQPSEPRDSAVYFCASGWGTVNTGELFFGEGSRLTVL.

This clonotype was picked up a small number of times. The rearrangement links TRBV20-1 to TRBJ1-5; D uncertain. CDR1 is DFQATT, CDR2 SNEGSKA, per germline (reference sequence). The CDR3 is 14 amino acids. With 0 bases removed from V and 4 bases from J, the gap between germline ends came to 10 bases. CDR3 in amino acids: CSAREFYSNQPQHF. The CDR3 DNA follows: TGCAGTGCTAGAGAGTTTTACAGTAATCAGCCCCAGCATTTT.

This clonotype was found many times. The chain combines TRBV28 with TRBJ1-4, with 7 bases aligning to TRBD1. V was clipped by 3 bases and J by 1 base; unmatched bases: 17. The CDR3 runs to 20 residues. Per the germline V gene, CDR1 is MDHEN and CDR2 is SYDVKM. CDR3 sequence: CASSFSTRDRGLGTNEKLFF. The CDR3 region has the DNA TGTGCCAGCAGTTTCTCCACCCGGGACAGAGGATTAGGAACTAATGAAAAACTGTTTTTT. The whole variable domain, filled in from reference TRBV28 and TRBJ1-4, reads DVKVTQSSRYLVKRTGEKVFLECVQDMDHENMFWYRQDPGLGLRLIYFSYDVKMKEKGDIPEGYSVSREKKERFSLILESASTNQTSMYLCASSFSTRDRGLGTNEKLFFGSGTQLSVL.

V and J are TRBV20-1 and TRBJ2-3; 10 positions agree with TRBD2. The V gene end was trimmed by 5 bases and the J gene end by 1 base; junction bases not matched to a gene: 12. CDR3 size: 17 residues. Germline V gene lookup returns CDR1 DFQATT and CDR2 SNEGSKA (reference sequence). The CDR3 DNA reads TGCAGTGCTCCGACGCTTGGGACTAGCGTTCGCACAGATACGCAGTATTTT. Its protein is CSAPTLGTSVRTDTQYF.

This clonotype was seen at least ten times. The CDR3 DNA sequence: TGTGCCAGCAGTGAATCTCACCGGGACAGGGCCTATGGCTACACCTTC. This encodes CASSESHRDRAYGYTF. The V call is TRBV25-1, the J call TRBJ1-2, with TRBD1 identical over 9 bases. The V gene's germline CDR1 is MGHDK and CDR2 SYGVNS. This CDR3 spans 16 amino acids. V lost 1 base, J lost 4 bases, and 7 bases stayed unmatched.